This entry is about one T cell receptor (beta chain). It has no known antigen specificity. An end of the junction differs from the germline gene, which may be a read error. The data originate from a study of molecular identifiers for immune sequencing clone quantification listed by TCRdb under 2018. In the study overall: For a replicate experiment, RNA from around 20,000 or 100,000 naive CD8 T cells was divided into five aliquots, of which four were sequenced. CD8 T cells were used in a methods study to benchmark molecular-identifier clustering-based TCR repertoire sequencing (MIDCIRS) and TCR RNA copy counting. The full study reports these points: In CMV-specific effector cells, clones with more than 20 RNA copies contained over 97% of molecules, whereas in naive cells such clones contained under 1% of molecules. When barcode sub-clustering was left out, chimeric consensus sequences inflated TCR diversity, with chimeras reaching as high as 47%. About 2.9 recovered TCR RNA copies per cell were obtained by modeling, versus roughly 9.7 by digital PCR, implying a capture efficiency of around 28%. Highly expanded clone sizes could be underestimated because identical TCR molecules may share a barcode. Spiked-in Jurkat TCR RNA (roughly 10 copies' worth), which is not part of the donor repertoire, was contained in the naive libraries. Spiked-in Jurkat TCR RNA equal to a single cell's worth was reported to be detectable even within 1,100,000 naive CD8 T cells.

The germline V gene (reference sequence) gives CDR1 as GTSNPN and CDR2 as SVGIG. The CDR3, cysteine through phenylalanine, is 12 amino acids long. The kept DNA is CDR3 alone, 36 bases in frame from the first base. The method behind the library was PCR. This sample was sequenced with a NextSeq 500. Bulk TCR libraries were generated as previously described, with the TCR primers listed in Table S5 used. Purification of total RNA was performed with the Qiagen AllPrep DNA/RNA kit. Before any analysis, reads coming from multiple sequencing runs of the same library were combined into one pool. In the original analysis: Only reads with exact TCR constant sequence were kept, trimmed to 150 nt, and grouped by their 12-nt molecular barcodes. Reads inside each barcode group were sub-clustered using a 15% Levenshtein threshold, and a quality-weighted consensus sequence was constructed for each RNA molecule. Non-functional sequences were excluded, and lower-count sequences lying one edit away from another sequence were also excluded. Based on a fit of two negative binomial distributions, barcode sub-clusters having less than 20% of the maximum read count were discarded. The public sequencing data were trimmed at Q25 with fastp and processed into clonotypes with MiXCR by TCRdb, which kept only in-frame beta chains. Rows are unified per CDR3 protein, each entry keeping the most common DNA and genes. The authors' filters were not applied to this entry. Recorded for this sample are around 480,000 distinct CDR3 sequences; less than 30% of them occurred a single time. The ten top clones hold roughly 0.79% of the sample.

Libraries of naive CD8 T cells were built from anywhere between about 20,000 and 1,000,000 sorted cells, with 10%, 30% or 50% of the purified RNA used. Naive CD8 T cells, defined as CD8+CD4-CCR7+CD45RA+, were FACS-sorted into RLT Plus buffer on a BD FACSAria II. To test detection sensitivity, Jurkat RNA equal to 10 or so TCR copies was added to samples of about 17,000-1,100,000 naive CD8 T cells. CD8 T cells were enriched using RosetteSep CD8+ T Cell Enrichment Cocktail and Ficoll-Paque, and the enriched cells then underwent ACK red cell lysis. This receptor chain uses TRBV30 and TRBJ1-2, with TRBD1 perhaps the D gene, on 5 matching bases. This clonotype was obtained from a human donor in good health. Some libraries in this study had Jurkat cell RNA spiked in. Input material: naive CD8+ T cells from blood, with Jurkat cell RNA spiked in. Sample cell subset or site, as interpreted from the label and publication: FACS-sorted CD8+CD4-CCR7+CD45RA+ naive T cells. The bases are TGTGCCTGGAGAGGGGTTTTTTATGGCCACACCTTC. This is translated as CAWRGVFYGHTF.